Listed below are T cell receptor beta chains from one sample, sequenced in a study of human thymus T cells. The method was immunoSEQ multiplex PCR; TCRdb's version includes in-frame clones alone and lacks a portion of them. The table shows some 72,000 clones, with 90% to 98% occurring only once. What was sequenced was thymus tissue. The receptors derive from a boy in the first two years of life with a congenital heart defect but otherwise immunologically healthy. The conserved cysteine and the conserved F or W are not part of the CDR3 here.

V	J	CDR3
TRBV6-1	TRBJ1-2	ASSVTGQGGSGYT
TRBV7-2	TRBJ2-2	ASSFMMGGRSHTGELF
TRBV5-6	TRBJ1-2	ASSPAPFGGT
TRBV7-2	TRBJ2-3	ASSRGGPQKDTQY
TRBV12-5	TRBJ2-1	ASGLVWGAGYNEQF
TRBV28	TRBJ2-7	ASSLFAEYEQY
TRBV27	TRBJ1-1	ASSLFGLLNTEAF
TRBV27	TRBJ2-7	ASSWGTSGGYEQY
TRBV5-1	TRBJ1-5	ASSSRRGRPQH
TRBV14	TRBJ1-2	ASSQDNTTGTGDGYT
TRBV5-1	TRBJ2-2	ASSCPTGELF
TRBV27	TRBJ1-5	ASSLNREGNQPQH
TRBV29-1	TRBJ2-5	SVKGRSGEETQY